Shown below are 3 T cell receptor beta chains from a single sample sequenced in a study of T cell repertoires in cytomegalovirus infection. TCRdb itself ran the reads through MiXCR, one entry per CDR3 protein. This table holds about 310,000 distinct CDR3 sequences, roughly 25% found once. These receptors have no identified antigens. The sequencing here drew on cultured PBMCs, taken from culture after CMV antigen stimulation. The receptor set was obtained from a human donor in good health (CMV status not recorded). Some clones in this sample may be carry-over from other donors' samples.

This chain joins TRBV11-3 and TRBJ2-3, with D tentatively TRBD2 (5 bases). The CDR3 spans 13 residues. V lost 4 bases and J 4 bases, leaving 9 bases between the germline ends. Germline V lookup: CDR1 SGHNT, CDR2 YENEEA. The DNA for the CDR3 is TGTGCCAGCAGCTCCATGCGGGCAGATACGCAGTATTTT. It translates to CASSSMRADTQYF.

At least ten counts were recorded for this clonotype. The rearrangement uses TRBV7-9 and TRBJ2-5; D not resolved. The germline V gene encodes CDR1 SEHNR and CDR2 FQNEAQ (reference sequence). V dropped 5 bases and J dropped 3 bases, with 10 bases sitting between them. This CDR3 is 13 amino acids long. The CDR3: CASSPRGKETQYF. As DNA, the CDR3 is TGTGCCAGCAGCCCCCGTGGGAAAGAGACCCAGTACTTC.

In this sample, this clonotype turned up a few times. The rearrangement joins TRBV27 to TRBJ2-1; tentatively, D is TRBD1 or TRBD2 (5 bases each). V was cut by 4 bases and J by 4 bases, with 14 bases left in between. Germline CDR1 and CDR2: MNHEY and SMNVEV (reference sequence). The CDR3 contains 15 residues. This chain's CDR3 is CASSSGTVGYNEQFF. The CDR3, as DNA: TGTGCCAGCAGTTCCGGGACGGTGGGGTACAATGAGCAGTTCTTC.